Listed below are T cell receptor beta chains from one sample, sequenced in a study of blood T cell repertoires in COVID-19. The method was immunoSEQ multiplex PCR; TCRdb's version includes in-frame clones alone and lacks a portion of them. Of over 300,000 clones listed, just over 85% were seen once; the top ten hold more than 9%. The sequencing input was PBMCs or T cells enriched from blood (not recorded which). The origin of the receptors is a woman aged 18 to 35 who had recovered from COVID-19. Both conserved end residues are trimmed from each CDR3.

v_call,cdr3_aa
TRBV3-1/TRBV3-2,ASSQPLAGNTGELF
TRBV30,AWSGMSGTGYT
TRBV2,ASISQTGSNSPLH
TRBV30,AWVAPVPSGSLGGNTIY
TRBV10-2,ASSEGPPSDAF
TRBV5-1,ASSLGTGIGTYEQY
TRBV19,ASSNPGQQATYEQY
TRBV4-2,ASSQDAGYYEQY
TRBV4-1,ASSQTGMGNQPQH
TRBV28,ASSRVQGVRSPLH
TRBV7-3,ASSFGGGGTGELF
TRBV19,ASSSFERGKDEQF
TRBV5-5,ASSLGGSRDSYGYT
TRBV5-8,ASSQGPGYGYT
TRBV9,ASSGPPDREIDEQY
TRBV24-1,ATSDRGAGLFTGELF
TRBV21-1,ASLITGGGFPDEQF